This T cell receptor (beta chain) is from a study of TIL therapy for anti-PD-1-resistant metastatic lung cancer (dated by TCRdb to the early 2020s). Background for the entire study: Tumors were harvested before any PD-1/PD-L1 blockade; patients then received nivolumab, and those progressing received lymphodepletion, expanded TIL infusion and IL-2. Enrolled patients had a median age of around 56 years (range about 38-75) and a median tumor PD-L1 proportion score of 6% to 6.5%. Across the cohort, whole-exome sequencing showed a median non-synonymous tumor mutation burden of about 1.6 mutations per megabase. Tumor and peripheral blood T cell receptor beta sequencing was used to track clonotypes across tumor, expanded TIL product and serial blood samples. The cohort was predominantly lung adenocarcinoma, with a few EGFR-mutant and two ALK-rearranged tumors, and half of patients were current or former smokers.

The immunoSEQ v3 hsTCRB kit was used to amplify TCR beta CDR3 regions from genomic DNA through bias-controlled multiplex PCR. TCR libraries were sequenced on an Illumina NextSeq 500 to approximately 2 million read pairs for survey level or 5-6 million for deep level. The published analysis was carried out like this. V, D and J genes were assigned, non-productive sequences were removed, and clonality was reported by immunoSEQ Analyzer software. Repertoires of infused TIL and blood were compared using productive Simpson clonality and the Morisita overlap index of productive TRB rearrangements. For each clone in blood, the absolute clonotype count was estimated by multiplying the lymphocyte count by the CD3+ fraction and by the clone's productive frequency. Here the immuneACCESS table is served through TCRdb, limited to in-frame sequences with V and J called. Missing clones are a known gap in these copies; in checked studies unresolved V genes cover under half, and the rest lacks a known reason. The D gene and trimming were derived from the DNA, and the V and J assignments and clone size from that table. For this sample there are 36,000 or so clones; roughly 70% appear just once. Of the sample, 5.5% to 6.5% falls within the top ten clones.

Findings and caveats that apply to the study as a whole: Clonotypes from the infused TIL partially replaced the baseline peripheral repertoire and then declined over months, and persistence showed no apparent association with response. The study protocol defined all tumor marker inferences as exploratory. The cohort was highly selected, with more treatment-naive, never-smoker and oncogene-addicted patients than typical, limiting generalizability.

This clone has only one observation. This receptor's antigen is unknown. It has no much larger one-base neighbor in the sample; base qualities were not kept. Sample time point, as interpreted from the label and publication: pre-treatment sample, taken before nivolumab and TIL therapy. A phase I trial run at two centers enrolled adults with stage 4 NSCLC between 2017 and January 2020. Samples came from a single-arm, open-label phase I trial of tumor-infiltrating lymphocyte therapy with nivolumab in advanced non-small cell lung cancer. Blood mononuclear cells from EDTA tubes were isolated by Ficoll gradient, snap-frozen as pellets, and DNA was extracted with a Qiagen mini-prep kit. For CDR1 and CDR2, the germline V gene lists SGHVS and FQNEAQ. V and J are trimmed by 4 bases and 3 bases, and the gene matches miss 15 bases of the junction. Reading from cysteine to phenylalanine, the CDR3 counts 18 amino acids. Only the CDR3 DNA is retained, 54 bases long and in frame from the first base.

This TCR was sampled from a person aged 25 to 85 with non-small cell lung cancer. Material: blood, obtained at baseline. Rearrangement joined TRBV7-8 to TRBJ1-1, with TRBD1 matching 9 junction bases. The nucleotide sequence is TGTGCCAGCAGCTACGGACAGGGGCGATGGGGCTCGGACACTGAAGCTTTCTTT. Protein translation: CASSYGQGRWGSDTEAFF. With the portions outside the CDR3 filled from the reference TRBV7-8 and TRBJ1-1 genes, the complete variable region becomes GAGVSQSPRYKVAKRGQDVALRCDPISGHVSLFWYQQALGQGPEFLTYFQNEAQLDKSGLPSDRFFAERPEGSVSTLKIQRTQQEDSAVYLCASSYGQGRWGSDTEAFFGQGTRLTVV.